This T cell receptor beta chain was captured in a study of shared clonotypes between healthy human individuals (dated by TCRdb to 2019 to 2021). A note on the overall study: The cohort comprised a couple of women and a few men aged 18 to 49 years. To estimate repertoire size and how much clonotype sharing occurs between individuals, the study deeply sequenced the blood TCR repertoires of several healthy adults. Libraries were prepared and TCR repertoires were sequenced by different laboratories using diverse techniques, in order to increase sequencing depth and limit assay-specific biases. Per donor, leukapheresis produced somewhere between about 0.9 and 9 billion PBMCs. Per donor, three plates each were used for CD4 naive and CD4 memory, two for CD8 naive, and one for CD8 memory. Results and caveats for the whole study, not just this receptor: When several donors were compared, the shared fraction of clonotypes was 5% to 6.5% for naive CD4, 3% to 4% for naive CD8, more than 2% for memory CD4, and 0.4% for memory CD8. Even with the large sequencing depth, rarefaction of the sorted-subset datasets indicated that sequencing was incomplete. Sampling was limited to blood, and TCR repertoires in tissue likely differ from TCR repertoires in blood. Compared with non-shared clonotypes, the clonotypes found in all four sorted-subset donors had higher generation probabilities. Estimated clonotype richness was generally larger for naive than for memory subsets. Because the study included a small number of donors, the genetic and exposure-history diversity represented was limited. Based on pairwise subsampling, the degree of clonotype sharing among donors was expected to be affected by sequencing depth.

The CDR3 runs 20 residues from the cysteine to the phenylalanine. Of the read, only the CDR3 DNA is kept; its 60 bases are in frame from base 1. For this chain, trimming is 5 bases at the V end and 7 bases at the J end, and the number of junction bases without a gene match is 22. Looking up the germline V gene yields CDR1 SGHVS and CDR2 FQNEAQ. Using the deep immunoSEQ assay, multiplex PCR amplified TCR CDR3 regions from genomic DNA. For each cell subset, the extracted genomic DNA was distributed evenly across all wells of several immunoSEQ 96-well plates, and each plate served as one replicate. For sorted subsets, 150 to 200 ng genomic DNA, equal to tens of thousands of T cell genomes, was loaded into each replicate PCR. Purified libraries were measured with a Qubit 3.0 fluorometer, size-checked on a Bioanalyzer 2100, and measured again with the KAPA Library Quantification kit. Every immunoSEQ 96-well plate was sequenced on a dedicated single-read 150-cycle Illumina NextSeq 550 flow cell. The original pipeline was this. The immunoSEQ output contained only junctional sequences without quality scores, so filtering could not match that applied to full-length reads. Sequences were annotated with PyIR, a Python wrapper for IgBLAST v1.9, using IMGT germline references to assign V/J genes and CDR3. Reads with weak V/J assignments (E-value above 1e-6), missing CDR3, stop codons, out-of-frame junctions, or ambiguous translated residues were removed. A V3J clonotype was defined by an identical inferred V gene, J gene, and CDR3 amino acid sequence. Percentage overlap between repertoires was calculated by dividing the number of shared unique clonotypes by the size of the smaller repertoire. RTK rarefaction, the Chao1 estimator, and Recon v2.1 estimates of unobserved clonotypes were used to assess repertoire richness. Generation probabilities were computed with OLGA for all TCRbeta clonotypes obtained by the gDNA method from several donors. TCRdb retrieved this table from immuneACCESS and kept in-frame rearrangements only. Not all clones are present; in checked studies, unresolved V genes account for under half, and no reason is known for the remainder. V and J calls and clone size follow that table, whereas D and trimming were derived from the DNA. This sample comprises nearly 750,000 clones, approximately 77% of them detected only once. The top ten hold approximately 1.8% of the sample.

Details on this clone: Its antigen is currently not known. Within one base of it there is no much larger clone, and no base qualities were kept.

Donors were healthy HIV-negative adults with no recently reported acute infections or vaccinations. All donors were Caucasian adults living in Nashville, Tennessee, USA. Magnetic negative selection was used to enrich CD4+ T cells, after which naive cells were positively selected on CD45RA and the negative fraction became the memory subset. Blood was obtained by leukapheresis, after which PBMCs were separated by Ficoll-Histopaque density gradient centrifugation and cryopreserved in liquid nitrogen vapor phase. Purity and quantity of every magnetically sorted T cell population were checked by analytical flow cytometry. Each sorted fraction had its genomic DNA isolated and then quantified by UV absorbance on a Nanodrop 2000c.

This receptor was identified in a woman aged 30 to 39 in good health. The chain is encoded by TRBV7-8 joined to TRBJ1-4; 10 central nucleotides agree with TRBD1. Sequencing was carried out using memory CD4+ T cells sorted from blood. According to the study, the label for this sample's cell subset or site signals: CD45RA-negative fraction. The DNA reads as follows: TGTGCCAGCAGCCGCCAACCGCTGGGGACAGGGGATTGGTTTGGTGAAAAACTGTTTTTT. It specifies CASSRQPLGTGDWFGEKLFF. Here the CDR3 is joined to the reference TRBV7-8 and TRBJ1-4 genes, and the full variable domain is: GAGVSQSPRYKVAKRGQDVALRCDPISGHVSLFWYQQALGQGPEFLTYFQNEAQLDKSGLPSDRFFAERPEGSVSTLKIQRTQQEDSAVYLCASSRQPLGTGDWFGEKLFFGSGTQLSVL.